Given below is one T cell receptor (beta chain) in context. The antigen remains undetermined. This record comes from a study of T cell responses to AZD1222 COVID-19 vaccine. Assay used: immunoSEQ multiplex PCR; TCRdb lists only in-frame clones, some missing. The table shows 150,000 to 200,000 clones, with around 92% occurring only once. Trimming took 2 bases from V and 5 from J, leaving 0 bases between them. Germline CDR1 PRHDT, CDR2 FYEKMQ (reference sequence). This CDR3 comprises 11 residues. Whole-study results and caveats: Repertoires were collected only later (after the peak T cell response had occurred).

The origin of this receptor is an adult in good health. This chain joins TRBV13 and TRBJ2-2; D gene ambiguous. Sequencing used peripheral blood, obtained on day 0 of AZD1222 vaccination. CDR3 in amino acids: CASSLTGELFF. The CDR3 DNA is TGTGCCAGCAGCTTAACCGGGGAGCTGTTTTTT.